This entry lists 5 T cell receptor beta chains sequenced from one sample in a study of T cell responses to AZD1222 COVID-19 vaccine. The table came from immunoSEQ multiplex PCR; TCRdb's copy has only in-frame clones and leaves some out. The top ten hold around 5.2% of the sample, which has 130,000 to 150,000 clones, around nine tenths seen once. Material: peripheral blood, obtained on day 0 of AZD1222 vaccination. The receptors shown here come from an adult in good health.

The chain uses TRBV4-2 and TRBJ1-3; no clear D gene. The V end lost 0 bases, the J end lost 3 bases, and 9 bases lay between the germline ends. Germline CDR1 reads LGHNA; CDR2 reads YNFKEQ. This CDR3 contains 15 residues. The CDR3 region is CASSQDSGGGNTIYF. The CDR3 bases are TGTGCCAGCAGCCAAGATTCGGGTGGTGGAAACACCATATATTTT.

The V gene is TRBV16, the J gene TRBJ1-5; unclear D gene. The germline V and J ends were trimmed by 3 bases and 4 bases, with 7 bases remaining between them. In germline, CDR1 is KGHSY, CDR2 FQNENV. This CDR3 region has 13 residues. In DNA, the CDR3 is TGTGCCAGCAGCCAGGATAGTAATCAGCCCCAGCATTTT. This codes for CASSQDSNQPQHF. The full variable domain, rest sourced from reference TRBV16 and TRBJ1-5, is GEEVAQTPKHLVRGEGQKAKLYCAPIKGHSYVFWYQQVLKNEFKFLISFQNENVFDETGMPKERFSAKCLPNSPCSLEIQATKLEDSAVYFCASSQDSNQPQHFGDGTRLSIL.

This clone came up once. The CDR3 DNA is TGTGCCAGCAGTTTATACGACGGGACAGGAACCTACGAGCAGTACTTC. Translated: CASSLYDGTGTYEQYF. The chain links TRBV28 to TRBJ2-7; TRBD1 matches 8 bases. The CDR3 is made up of 16 amino acids. Germline V gives CDR1 MDHEN, CDR2 SYDVKM. V trimming: 1 base; J trimming: 2 bases; junction bases outside the gene matches: 7.

The V gene is TRBV7-9, the J gene TRBJ1-6; tentative D call: TRBD1 (6 bases). This CDR3 has 14 residues. The V and J ends lost 2 bases and 6 bases respectively, with 8 bases between them. CDR1 and CDR2 from the germline V gene are SEHNR and FQNEAQ (reference sequence). The CDR3 nucleotides are TGTGCCAGCAGCTTACCAGGGGCTAATTCACCCCTCCACTTT. It is translated as CASSLPGANSPLHF.

This clone was found once. J is TRBJ1-3 and V is TRBV5-6, with unresolved D. Trimming pared 4 bases from V and 0 bases from J, leaving 14 bases between. Looked up from germline, CDR1 is SGHDT and CDR2 is YYEEEE. The CDR3 runs 16 residues. CDR3 amino acids: CASSRVEVISGNTIYF. CDR3 nucleotide sequence: TGTGCCAGCAGCCGGGTAGAGGTAATCTCTGGAAACACCATATATTTT.